This passage covers 2 T cell receptor beta chains from one sample sequenced in a study of control samples from healthy donors and cancer patients. The assay was immunoSEQ multiplex PCR, and TCRdb's table has in-frame clones only and misses some. Of about 95,000 clones listed, about 87% are singletons. What was sequenced was blood. These receptors were taken from a woman in her 70s in good health.

V gene TRBV11-2 combines with J gene TRBJ2-2, with unresolved D. The CDR3 is made up of 14 amino acids. Looked up from germline, CDR1 is SGHAT and CDR2 is FQNNGV. The V end lost 0 bases, the J end lost 7 bases, and 9 bases lay between the germline ends. The CDR3 sequence: CASSLDRGVGELFF. DNA of the CDR3: TGTGCCAGCAGCTTAGATCGCGGTGTCGGGGAGCTGTTTTTT.

The chain joins TRBV9 to TRBJ1-5; D unresolved. The germline V gene encodes CDR1 SGDLS and CDR2 YYNGEE. The CDR3 sequence is 14 residues long. V lost 3 bases, J lost 0 bases, and 7 bases lay in between. This chain's CDR3 is CASSATDSNQPQHF. DNA for the CDR3: TGTGCCAGCAGCGCTACAGATAGCAATCAGCCCCAGCATTTT.